These 30 T cell receptor beta chains originate from one sample sequenced in a study of blood T cell repertoires in COVID-19. Here immunoSEQ multiplex PCR was the method, and the copy in TCRdb shows in-frame clones only, minus some. Here the sample spans tens of thousands of clones, around 78% being singletons. The sequenced material came from peripheral blood. The origin of the receptors is a human donor with active or convalescent COVID-19. The donor label of this sample is uncertain.

The chain employs TRBV7-9 and TRBJ2-7, with 7 bases matching TRBD2. This CDR3 has 15 amino acids. From germline, CDR1 is SEHNR and CDR2 FQNEAQ (reference sequence). The junction had 8 bases not matched to a gene; V was cut back by 6 bases and J by 0 bases. DNA for the CDR3: TGTGCCAGCAGTTGGACTAGAGAGAACTCCTACGAGCAGTACTTC. Its translation: CASSWTRENSYEQYF.

The chain couples TRBV7-2 to TRBJ2-1; D may be TRBD2 (7 bases). Germline V gene lookup returns CDR1 SGHTA and CDR2 FQGNSA. This CDR3 contains 11 residues. V gave up 7 bases and J gave up 13 bases, with 14 bases separating them. CDR3 DNA: TGTGCCAGCACCATAAGCGGGACACAGTTCTTC. Translated, it gives CASTISGTQFF.

This clone was found a few times. The chain has TRBV7-9 and TRBJ2-7; 7 bases map to TRBD2. CDR1 and CDR2 (germline): SEHNR, FQNEAQ (reference sequence). This CDR3 region has 11 residues. J lost 5 bases, V lost 8 bases, and 3 bases had no gene match. CDR3 protein: CASGRGNEQYF. The CDR3 DNA reads as TGTGCCAGCGGGAGGGGAAACGAGCAGTACTTC.

V is TRBV30 and J is TRBJ2-5; TRBD2 might be the D (5 bases). The CDR3 contains 13 residues. Germline CDR1 reads GTSNPN; CDR2 reads SVGIG (reference sequence). V was shortened by 0 bases and J by 5 bases, with 10 bases between the two germline ends. CDR3 nucleotides: TGTGCCTGGAGTGTACGGGGTCGGGAGACCCAGTACTTC. This translates into CAWSVRGRETQYF.

V gene TRBV27 combines with J gene TRBJ1-2, with D maybe TRBD1 (6 bases). The CDR3 runs 13 residues. Germline loops: CDR1 MNHEY, CDR2 SMNVEV (reference sequence). V lost 3 bases, J lost 6 bases, and 11 bases lay in between. The CDR3 sequence is CASSFFGGDGYTF. The CDR3, as DNA: TGTGCCAGCAGTTTTTTTGGGGGCGATGGCTACACCTTC.

The chain carries TRBV30 and TRBJ2-5; TRBD2 matches 10 bases. V shed 8 bases, J shed 5 bases, and the junction held 11 bases outside the gene matches. CDR1 GTSNPN and CDR2 SVGIG come from the germline V gene (reference sequence). The CDR3 runs to 14 residues. CDR3 amino acids: CARGEGTSEETQYF. CDR3 DNA sequence: TGTGCCCGGGGGGAGGGGACTAGCGAGGAGACCCAGTACTTC.

V is TRBV7-3 and J is TRBJ2-1, with D possibly matching TRBD1 (6 bases). The CDR3 consists of 15 residues. Trimming removed 2 bases from V and 2 bases from J, with 10 bases in between. Germline CDR1 reads SGHTA; CDR2 reads FQGTGA. Here the CDR3 reads CASSLSQGTYNEQFF. The CDR3 nucleotides read TGTGCCAGCAGCTTATCACAGGGAACCTACAATGAGCAGTTCTTC.

This clone was observed once. The chain employs TRBV2 and TRBJ2-3; 8 positions match TRBD2. The germline gives CDR1 SNHLY, CDR2 FYNNEI. CDR3 size: 17 residues. With 6 bases clipped from V and 2 bases from J, the junction kept 13 bases outside the gene matches. The CDR3 DNA is TGTGCCAGCAGGGTCGGAGGGAGCGGGGGACCCACAGATACGCAGTATTTT. It is translated as CASRVGGSGGPTDTQYF.

This chain uses TRBV19 with TRBJ1-2; possible D gene TRBD1, 6 bases. V was pared by 3 bases and J by 3 bases, with 14 bases between. The CDR3 covers 15 residues. From germline, CDR1 is LNHDA and CDR2 SQIVND (reference sequence). CDR3 sequence: CASSITGSGDYGYTF. The CDR3 DNA follows: TGTGCCAGTAGTATTACAGGGTCCGGTGACTATGGCTACACCTTC.

The gene calls are TRBV3-1 (or the pseudogene TRBV3-2) and TRBJ1-1; 9 nucleotides match TRBD1. V trimming: 6 bases; J trimming: 4 bases; junction bases outside the gene matches: 6. Germline CDR1 reads LGHDT; CDR2 reads YNNKEL (reference sequence). The CDR3 loop spans 14 amino acids. The CDR3 DNA reads as TGTGCCAGCAGTCAACAGGGGGCTGGCACTGAAGCTTTCTTT. Encoded protein: CASSQQGAGTEAFF.

This chain uses TRBV19 with TRBJ2-5; TRBD2 is a possible D gene (7 bases). The CDR3 sequence is 14 residues long. The V gene's germline CDR1 is LNHDA and CDR2 SQIVND (reference sequence). The V and J ends lost 3 bases and 5 bases respectively, with 13 bases between them. CDR3 in amino acids: CASSIWGGHETQYF. In DNA, the CDR3 is TGTGCCAGTAGTATTTGGGGGGGCCATGAGACCCAGTACTTC.

J is TRBJ1-5 and V is TRBV24-1; D remains unclear. Germline V gene data show CDR1 as KGHDR and CDR2 as SFDVKD. V lost 4 bases and J lost 7, with 13 bases in between. The CDR3 consists of 14 residues. CDR3 sequence (DNA): TGTGCCACCAGTGAGACAAGTATACGGCAGCCCCAGCATTTT. Protein product: CATSETSIRQPQHF.

This clone occurred a few times. The genes are TRBV19 and TRBJ2-5; TRBD2 matches at 13 bases. CDR1 and CDR2 from the germline V gene are LNHDA and SQIVND (reference sequence). Trimming cost V 5 bases and J 5 bases; bases outside gene matches: 5. The CDR3 has 15 amino acids. CDR3 residues: CASSFGLAGVETQYF. For the CDR3, the DNA is TGTGCCAGTAGTTTCGGACTAGCGGGAGTGGAGACCCAGTACTTC.

This sequence joins TRBV27 and TRBJ1-2; 7 bases map to TRBD1. The CDR3 consists of 15 residues. Per germline, CDR1 MNHEY and CDR2 SMNVEV (reference sequence). V lost 5 bases to trimming and J lost 4 bases; unmatched junction nucleotides: 10. The CDR3 DNA is TGTGCCAGCAGTACGAATACAGGGGTCGGCTATGGCTACACCTTC. Protein product: CASSTNTGVGYGYTF.

This clone has just a few counts. V is TRBV7-3 and J is TRBJ2-3, with D hard to call. Trimming cost V 2 bases and J 3 bases, with 9 bases left between them. The CDR3 runs to 14 residues. The germline gives CDR1 SGHTA, CDR2 FQGTGA. The CDR3 DNA follows: TGTGCCAGCAGCTTAGTCCCGGTAACAGATACGCAGTATTTT. It yields the protein CASSLVPVTDTQYF. Using reference TRBV7-3 and TRBJ2-3 for the parts outside the CDR3, the full variable domain is GAGVSQTPSNKVTEKGKYVELRCDPISGHTALYWYRQSLGQGPEFLIYFQGTGAADDSGLPNDRFFAVRPEGSVSTLKIQRTERGDSAVYLCASSLVPVTDTQYFGPGTRLTVL.

The V and J genes are TRBV9 and TRBJ1-5; TRBD1 might be the D (5 bases). Germline V gene lookup returns CDR1 SGDLS and CDR2 YYNGEE. Trimming cost V 5 bases and J 3 bases, with 15 bases left between them. The CDR3 length is 15 residues. This chain's CDR3 is CASSKEGTSNQPQHF. DNA for the CDR3: TGTGCCAGCAGTAAAGAGGGGACTTCCAATCAGCCCCAGCATTTT. The complete variable domain, with remaining parts taken from reference TRBV9 and TRBJ1-5, reads DSGVTQTPKHLITATGQRVTLRCSPRSGDLSVYWYQQSLDQGLQFLIQYYNGEERAKGNILERFSAQQFPDLHSELNLSSLELGDSALYFCASSKEGTSNQPQHFGDGTRLSIL.

This rearrangement joins TRBV5-1 to TRBJ1-1; tentative D call: TRBD1 (5 bases). CDR1 is SGHRS and CDR2 is YFSETQ in the germline V gene. The CDR3 is 14 amino acids. Trimming stripped 0 bases from V and 4 bases from J, with 10 bases between. The CDR3 DNA follows: TGCGCCAGCAGCTTGGTAGGGGCTGGCACTGAAGCTTTCTTT. Protein product: CASSLVGAGTEAFF.

Concerning this clone itself: A read error may produce the germline difference seen at one junction end. The CDR3 reads CASTQRPGAGSYTDTQYF. The CDR3 DNA follows: TGTGCCAGCACCCAACGACCTGGGGCAGGGTCTTACACAGATACGCAGTATTTT. The chain carries TRBV3-1 (or the pseudogene TRBV3-2) and TRBJ2-3; a possible D gene is TRBD1 (5 bases). The CDR3 sequence is 18 residues long. Germline-derived CDR1 and CDR2 are LGHDT and YNNKEL (reference sequence).

The V gene is TRBV11-2, the J gene TRBJ2-1; TRBD1 matches 10 bases. The CDR3 totals 15 residues. The ends lost 7 bases at V and 2 bases at J; junction bases unmatched: 5. The germline V gene has CDR1 SGHAT and CDR2 FQNNGV. This chain's CDR3 is CASKRDRGTYNEQFF. DNA of the CDR3: TGTGCCAGCAAGAGGGACAGGGGAACCTACAATGAGCAGTTCTTC.

Comment on this clone: An end of the junction differs from the germline gene, which may be a read error. This chain links TRBV2 with TRBJ1-1; no definite D call. From germline, CDR1 is SNHLY and CDR2 FYNNEI. The CDR3 is made up of 14 amino acids. CDR3 DNA sequence: TGTGCCAGCAGTGAAAACAGAGGGAACGCTGAAGCTTTCTTT. It is translated as CASSENRGNAEAFF.

The chain has TRBV2 and TRBJ2-7; 8 nucleotides match TRBD2. J gave up 4 bases and V 7 bases, and 6 bases lay outside the gene matches. The CDR3 has 13 amino acids. The germline V gene has CDR1 SNHLY and CDR2 FYNNEI. CDR3 loop: CASKAGVDYEQYF. The CDR3 DNA reads as TGTGCCAGCAAAGCGGGAGTAGATTACGAGCAGTACTTC.

This chain uses TRBV4-2 with TRBJ1-5; 10 bases fit TRBD1. The V gene's germline CDR1 is LGHNA and CDR2 YNFKEQ. The CDR3 is 15 residues long. Unmatched junction bases numbered 4, after V lost 1 base and J lost 7 bases. The CDR3 sequence: CASSQAGTGEQPQHF. As DNA, the CDR3 is TGTGCCAGCAGCCAAGCGGGGACAGGGGAACAGCCCCAGCATTTT.

The rearrangement joins TRBV13 to TRBJ2-5; 9 bases align to TRBD1. Germline V gene data show CDR1 as PRHDT and CDR2 as FYEKMQ (reference sequence). After removal of 3 bases from V and 1 base from J, the junction contained 6 bases not matched to a gene. This CDR3 comprises 16 residues. The CDR3 protein is CASSFRDRVVQETQYF. CDR3 DNA sequence: TGTGCCAGCAGCTTCAGGGACAGGGTGGTCCAAGAGACCCAGTACTTC. The full variable domain, in which reference TRBV13 and TRBJ2-5 provide the parts outside the CDR3, is AAGVIQSPRHLIKEKRETATLKCYPIPRHDTVYWYQQGPGQDPQFLISFYEKMQSDKGSIPDRFSAQQFSDYHSELNMSSLELGDSALYFCASSFRDRVVQETQYFGPGTRLLVL.

A remark on this clone: Other nucleotide sequences in the sample specify the same CDR3. This chain uses TRBV7-3 with TRBJ1-1, with D tentatively TRBD1 (5 bases). Germline CDR1 reads SGHTA; CDR2 reads FQGTGA. The CDR3 is 11 residues long. The germline V and J ends were trimmed by 3 bases and 7 bases, with 6 bases remaining between them. The CDR3 reads CASSFGGEAFF. CDR3 bases: TGTGCCAGCAGCTTCGGGGGTGAAGCTTTCTTT. The full variable domain, rest sourced from reference TRBV7-3 and TRBJ1-1, is GAGVSQTPSNKVTEKGKYVELRCDPISGHTALYWYRQSLGQGPEFLIYFQGTGAADDSGLPNDRFFAVRPEGSVSTLKIQRTERGDSAVYLCASSFGGEAFFGQGTRLTVV.

J is TRBJ2-2 and V is TRBV7-2, with D perhaps TRBD2 (6 bases). The V gene's germline CDR1 is SGHTA and CDR2 FQGNSA. This CDR3 contains 14 residues. V was pared by 1 base and J by 6 bases, with 9 bases between. Here the CDR3 reads CASSLGTIPGELFF. The CDR3 DNA sequence: TGTGCCAGCAGCTTAGGGACTATTCCCGGGGAGCTGTTTTTT. The variable domain in full, with the rest retrieved from reference TRBV7-2 and TRBJ2-2, is GAGVSQSPSNKVTEKGKDVELRCDPISGHTALYWYRQSLGQGLEFLIYFQGNSAPDKSGLPSDRFSAERTGGSVSTLTIQRTQQEDSAVYLCASSLGTIPGELFFGEGSRLTVL.

A few counts support this clone. CDR3: CASTGRAAQYF. CDR3 nucleotides: TGTGCCAGCACCGGCCGCGCGGCGCAGTATTTT. V usage is TRBV5-8 and J usage is TRBJ2-3; no definite D call. The CDR3 is 11 residues long. Germline V CDR1 and CDR2: SGHTS, YDEGEE. V gave up 6 bases and J gave up 10 bases, with 12 bases separating them.

This sequence joins TRBV6-5 and TRBJ2-7, with 7 bases aligning to TRBD1. CDR3 length equals 13 residues. V gave up 6 bases and J gave up 6 bases; unmatched junction bases: 8. The germline V gene has CDR1 MNHEY and CDR2 SVGAGI. CDR3 residues: CASRVGTDSEQYF. CDR3 bases: TGTGCCAGCAGGGTCGGGACAGATAGCGAGCAGTACTTC.

DNA of the CDR3: TGTGCCAGCAGTGAGAGGCGGAACACTGAAGCTTTCTTT. Residues: CASSERRNTEAFF. The gene calls are TRBV2 and TRBJ1-1, with D unresolved. The V and J ends lost 3 bases and 1 base respectively, with 6 bases between them. This CDR3 comprises 13 residues. Germline CDR1 SNHLY, CDR2 FYNNEI. The complete variable domain, with remaining parts taken from reference TRBV2 and TRBJ1-1, reads EPEVTQTPSHQVTQMGQEVILRCVPISNHLYFYWYRQILGQKVEFLVSFYNNEISEKSEIFDDQFSVERPDGSNFTLKIRSTKLEDSAMYFCASSERRNTEAFFGQGTRLTVV.

This sequence joins TRBV10-3 and TRBJ1-2; D unresolved. This CDR3 contains 13 residues. Germline V lookup: CDR1 ENHRY, CDR2 SYGVKD. Deletions cut 6 bases from V and 6 bases from J, with 14 bases between. The chain's CDR3 is CAISSDKVDGYTF. The CDR3 DNA follows: TGTGCCATCAGCTCTGACAAAGTGGATGGCTACACCTTC.

This clone was recorded a few times. The CDR3 loop is CAFAGQGYSPLHF. The CDR3 DNA reads TGTGCCTTCGCCGGGCAGGGCTATTCACCCCTCCACTTT. This rearrangement joins TRBV30 to TRBJ1-6, with D possibly being TRBD1 (5 bases). The CDR3 consists of 13 residues. CDR1 is GTSNPN and CDR2 is SVGIG in the germline V gene (reference sequence). With 7 bases removed from V and 8 bases from J, the gap between germline ends came to 15 bases.